Below are 11 T cell receptor beta chains sequenced from a single sample in a study of CD8 T cells in Susac syndrome. An amount of RNA that ranged from roughly 0.45 to 1 ug was reverse transcribed with random hexamers. TCRdb independently ran MiXCR on the immunoSEQ multiplex PCR reads; one entry per CDR3 protein. The sample yields some 260,000 distinct CDR3 sequences, approximately 81% seen once. Material for sequencing was CD8+ T cells from PBMCs. The receptors stem from a human donor with multiple sclerosis.

The chain carries TRBV7-8 and TRBJ1-1; 9 bases agree with TRBD1. The CDR3 has 15 residues. The germline gives CDR1 SGHVS, CDR2 FQNEAQ. V gave up 3 bases and J gave up 3 bases; unmatched junction bases: 5. The CDR3 DNA reads as TGTGCCAGCAGCTTTAACAGGGGGCTTGACACTGAAGCTTTCTTT. The encoded protein is CASSFNRGLDTEAFF.

This chain connects TRBV29-1 to TRBJ1-2; 8 bases are shared with TRBD1. Germline V gene data show CDR1 as SQVTM and CDR2 as ANQGSEA. This CDR3 is built from 13 residues. J was trimmed by 1 base and V by 7 bases; bases with no gene match: 5. The CDR3 bases are TGCAGCGCTCGGACAGGGAGTAACTATGGCTACACCTTC. This sequence encodes CSARTGSNYGYTF.

The CDR3 here is CASLFPNIQYF. CDR3 coding DNA: TGTGCCAGCCTATTTCCTAACATTCAGTACTTC. The chain has TRBV2 and TRBJ2-4; D remains unclear. This CDR3 is built from 11 residues. V lost 8 bases to trimming and J lost 7 bases, with 9 bases between them. Germline V gene sequence: CDR1 SNHLY, CDR2 FYNNEI.

The rearrangement links TRBV10-3 to TRBJ2-7, with 8 bases aligning to TRBD1. The CDR3 runs 16 residues. The V gene end was trimmed by 4 bases and the J gene end by 2 bases; junction bases not matched to a gene: 10. Germline V gene data show CDR1 as ENHRY and CDR2 as SYGVKD. This chain's CDR3 is CAISGTQGEPPYEQYF. The CDR3 DNA reads TGTGCCATCAGTGGAACACAGGGGGAACCGCCCTACGAGCAGTACTTC.

The rearrangement uses TRBV7-8 and TRBJ1-4; maybe TRBD1 (5 bases). Germline V lookup: CDR1 SGHVS, CDR2 FQNEAQ. CDR3 length: 17 amino acids. Trimming stripped 6 bases from V and 4 bases from J, with 21 bases between. The CDR3 sequence is CASRPDIQTNNNEKLFF. The DNA for the CDR3 is TGTGCCAGCAGGCCGGACATCCAAACTAATAATAATGAAAAACTGTTTTTT. Filled out from reference TRBV7-8 and TRBJ1-4, the complete variable domain reads GAGVSQSPRYKVAKRGQDVALRCDPISGHVSLFWYQQALGQGPEFLTYFQNEAQLDKSGLPSDRFFAERPEGSVSTLKIQRTQQEDSAVYLCASRPDIQTNNNEKLFFGSGTQLSVL.

In its sample, this clonotype was seen once. The J gene is TRBJ2-1, the V gene TRBV7-8; 13 nucleotides line up with TRBD2. Germline V gene lookup returns CDR1 SGHVS and CDR2 FQNEAQ. The CDR3 length is 15 residues. The V gene end was trimmed by 6 bases and the J gene end by 8 bases; junction bases not matched to a gene: 7. This CDR3 is CASSSGLAGVDEQFF. CDR3 nucleotides: TGTGCCAGCAGTTCCGGACTAGCGGGAGTGGATGAGCAGTTCTTC.

This clonotype appeared a few times. The genes are TRBV5-1 and TRBJ2-2; TRBD2 matches at 8 bases. The germline CDR1 and CDR2 sequences are SGHRS and YFSETQ. The junction had 8 bases not matched to a gene; V was cut back by 1 base and J by 6 bases. CDR3 size: 16 residues. The CDR3 DNA reads as TGCGCCAGCAGCTTGTATCAGCGGGAGTTTTCCGGGGAGCTGTTTTTT. Amino acids: CASSLYQREFSGELFF.

The sample holds a few counts of this clonotype. The CDR3 carries no conserved terminal phenylalanine or tryptophan, so it likely arises from a read error. The chain links TRBV7-9 to TRBJ2-7, with D possibly TRBD2 on 6 matching bases. Germline V CDR1 and CDR2: SEHNR, FQNEAQ (reference sequence). This CDR3 has 13 amino acids. V lost 5 bases and J 4 bases, leaving 12 bases between the germline ends. The CDR3 region has the DNA TGTGCCAGCAGCGAGGACTATTATTACGAGCAGTACCTC. Protein sequence: CASSEDYYYEQYL.

The chain is built from TRBV7-9 and TRBJ2-7, with 10 bases that match TRBD2. In germline, CDR1 is SEHNR, CDR2 FQNEAQ (reference sequence). V lost 5 bases and J lost 3; bases outside the gene matches: 7. The CDR3 sequence is 15 residues long. CDR3 sequence (DNA): TGTGCCAGCAGCCTAAAGGGACTAGCGAACTACGAGCAGTACTTC. Translated: CASSLKGLANYEQYF.

This chain links TRBV7-9 with TRBJ2-7, with 8 nucleotides matching TRBD2. CDR3 length: 16 amino acids. V was clipped by 4 bases and J by 0 bases; unmatched bases: 8. Germline values: CDR1 SEHNR, CDR2 FQNEAQ (reference sequence). This CDR3 reads CASSSNTGTSSYEQYF. The CDR3 nucleotides are TGTGCCAGCAGCTCAAATACGGGGACTAGCTCCTACGAGCAGTACTTC. Drawing the rest from reference TRBV7-9 and TRBJ2-7, the complete variable domain is DTGVSQNPRHKITKRGQNVTFRCDPISEHNRLYWYRQTLGQGPEFLTYFQNEAQLEKSRLLSDRFSAERPKGSFSTLEIQRTEQGDSAMYLCASSSNTGTSSYEQYFGPGTRLTVT.

The chain joins TRBV2 to TRBJ2-2; D is tentatively TRBD1 or TRBD2 (5 bases each). Per the germline V gene, CDR1 is SNHLY and CDR2 is FYNNEI. The CDR3 runs to 13 residues. V was pared by 3 bases and J by 4 bases, with 6 bases between. CDR3 residues: CASSERGTGELFF. Written as DNA, the CDR3 is TGTGCCAGCAGTGAGAGGGGCACCGGGGAGCTGTTTTTT.